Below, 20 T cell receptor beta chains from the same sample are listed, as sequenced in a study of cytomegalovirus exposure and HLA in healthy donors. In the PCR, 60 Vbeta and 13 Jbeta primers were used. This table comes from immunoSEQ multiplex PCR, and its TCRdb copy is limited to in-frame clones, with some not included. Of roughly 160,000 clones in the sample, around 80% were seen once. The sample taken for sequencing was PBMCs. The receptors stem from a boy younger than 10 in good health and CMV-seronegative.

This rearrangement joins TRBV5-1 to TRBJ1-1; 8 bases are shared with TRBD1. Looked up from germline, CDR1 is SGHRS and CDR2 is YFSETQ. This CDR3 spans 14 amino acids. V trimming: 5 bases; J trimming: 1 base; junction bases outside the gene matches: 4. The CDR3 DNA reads TGCGCCAGCAGACTGGGACAGGCGAACACTGAAGCTTTCTTT. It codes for CASRLGQANTEAFF.

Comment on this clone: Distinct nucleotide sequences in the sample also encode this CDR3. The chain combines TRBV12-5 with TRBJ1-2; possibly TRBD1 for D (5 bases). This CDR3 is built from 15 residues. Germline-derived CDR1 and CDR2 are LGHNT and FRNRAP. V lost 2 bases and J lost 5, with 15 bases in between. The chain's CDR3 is CASGLPRGTFYGYTF. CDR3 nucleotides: TGTGCTAGTGGTTTGCCTCGAGGGACTTTTTATGGCTACACCTTC.

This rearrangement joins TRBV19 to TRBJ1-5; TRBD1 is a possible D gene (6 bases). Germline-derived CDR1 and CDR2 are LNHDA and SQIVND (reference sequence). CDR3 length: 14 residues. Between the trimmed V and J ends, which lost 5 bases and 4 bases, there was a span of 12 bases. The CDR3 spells CASSWGTRNQPQHF. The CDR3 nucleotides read TGTGCCAGTAGTTGGGGGACAAGAAATCAGCCCCAGCATTTT.

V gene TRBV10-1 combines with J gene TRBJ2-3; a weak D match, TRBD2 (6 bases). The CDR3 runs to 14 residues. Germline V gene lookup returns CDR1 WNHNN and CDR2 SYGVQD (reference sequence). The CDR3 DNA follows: TGCGCTAGGATGGGACTCCTTTTCACAGATACGCAGTATTTT. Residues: CARMGLLFTDTQYF.

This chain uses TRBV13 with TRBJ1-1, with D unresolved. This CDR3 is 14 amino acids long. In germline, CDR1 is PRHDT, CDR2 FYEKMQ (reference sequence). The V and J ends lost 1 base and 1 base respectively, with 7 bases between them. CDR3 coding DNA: TGTGCCAGCAGCTTAGTACAGACGAACACTGAAGCTTTCTTT. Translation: CASSLVQTNTEAFF. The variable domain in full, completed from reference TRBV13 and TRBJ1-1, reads AAGVIQSPRHLIKEKRETATLKCYPIPRHDTVYWYQQGPGQDPQFLISFYEKMQSDKGSIPDRFSAQQFSDYHSELNMSSLELGDSALYFCASSLVQTNTEAFFGQGTRLTVV.

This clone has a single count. In nucleotides, the CDR3 is TGTGCCAGCAGTGAACTAGCCCGCTCCTACAATGAGCAGTTCTTC. Translation: CASSELARSYNEQFF. The V call is TRBV6-1, the J call TRBJ2-1; D is possibly TRBD2 (5 bases). CDR1 and CDR2 from the germline V gene are MNHNS and SASEGT. Trimming shortened V by 2 bases and J by 0 bases, and 8 bases separated the two germline ends. The CDR3 runs 15 residues.

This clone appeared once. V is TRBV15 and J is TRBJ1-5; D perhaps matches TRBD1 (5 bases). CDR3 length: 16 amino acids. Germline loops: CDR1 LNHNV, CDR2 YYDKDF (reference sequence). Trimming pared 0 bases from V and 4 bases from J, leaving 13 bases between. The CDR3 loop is CATSRDRQGRNQPQHF. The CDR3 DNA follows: TGTGCCACCAGCAGAGATAGGCAGGGAAGGAATCAGCCCCAGCATTTT.

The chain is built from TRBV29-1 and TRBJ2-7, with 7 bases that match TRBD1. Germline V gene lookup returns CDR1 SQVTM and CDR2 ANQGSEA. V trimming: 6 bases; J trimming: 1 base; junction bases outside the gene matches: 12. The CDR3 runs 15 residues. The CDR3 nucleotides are TGCAGCGTCATTCCGGGACAGTTGTTTTCCTACGAGCAGTACGTC. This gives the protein CSVIPGQLFSYEQYV.

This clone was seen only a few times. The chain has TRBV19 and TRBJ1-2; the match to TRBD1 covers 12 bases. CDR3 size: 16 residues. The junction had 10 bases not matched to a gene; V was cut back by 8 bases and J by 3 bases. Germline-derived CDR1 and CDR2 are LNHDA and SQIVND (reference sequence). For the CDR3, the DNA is TGTGCCAGTTCCCCCGGGACAGGGGGCTCGTACTATGGCTACACCTTC. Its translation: CASSPGTGGSYYGYTF. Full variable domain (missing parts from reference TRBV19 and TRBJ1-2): DGGITQSPKYLFRKEGQNVTLSCEQNLNHDAMYWYRQDPGQGLRLIYYSQIVNDFQKGDIAEGYSVSREKKESFPLTVTSAQKNPTAFYLCASSPGTGGSYYGYTFGSGTRLTVV.

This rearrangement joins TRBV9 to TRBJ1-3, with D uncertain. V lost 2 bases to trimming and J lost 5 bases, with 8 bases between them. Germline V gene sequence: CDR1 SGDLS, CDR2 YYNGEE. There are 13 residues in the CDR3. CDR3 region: CASSVDSRNTIYF. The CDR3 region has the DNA TGTGCCAGCAGCGTTGATAGCAGAAACACCATATATTTT.

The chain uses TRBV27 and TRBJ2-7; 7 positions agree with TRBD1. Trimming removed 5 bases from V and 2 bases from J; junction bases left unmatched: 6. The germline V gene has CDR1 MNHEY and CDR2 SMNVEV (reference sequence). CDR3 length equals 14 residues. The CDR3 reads CASSRWTGTYEQYF. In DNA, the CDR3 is TGTGCCAGCAGTCGATGGACAGGAACCTACGAGCAGTACTTC.

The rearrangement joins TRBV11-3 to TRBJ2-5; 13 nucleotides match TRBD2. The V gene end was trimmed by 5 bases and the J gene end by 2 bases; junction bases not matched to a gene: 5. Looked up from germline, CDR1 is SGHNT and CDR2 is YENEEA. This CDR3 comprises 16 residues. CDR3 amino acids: CASSPGLAGEQETQYF. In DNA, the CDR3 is TGTGCCAGCAGCCCCGGACTAGCGGGAGAACAAGAGACCCAGTACTTC. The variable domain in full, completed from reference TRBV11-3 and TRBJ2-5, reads EAGVVQSPRYKIIEKKQPVAFWCNPISGHNTLYWYLQNLGQGPELLIRYENEEAVDDSQLPKDRFSAERLKGVDSTLKIQPAELGDSAVYLCASSPGLAGEQETQYFGPGTRLLVL.

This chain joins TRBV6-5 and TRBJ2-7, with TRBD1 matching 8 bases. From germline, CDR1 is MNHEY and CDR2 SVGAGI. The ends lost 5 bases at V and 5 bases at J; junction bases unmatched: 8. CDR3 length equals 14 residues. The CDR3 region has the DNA TGTGCCAGCAGTAGGGGCGACAGGGGCCACGAGCAGTACGTC. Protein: CASSRGDRGHEQYV.

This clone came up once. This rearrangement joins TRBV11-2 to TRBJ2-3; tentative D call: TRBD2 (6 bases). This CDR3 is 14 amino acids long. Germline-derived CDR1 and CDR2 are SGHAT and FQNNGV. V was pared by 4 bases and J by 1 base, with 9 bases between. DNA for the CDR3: TGTGCCAGCAGCTGGCCGGGGGGCACAGATACGCAGTATTTT. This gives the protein CASSWPGGTDTQYF.

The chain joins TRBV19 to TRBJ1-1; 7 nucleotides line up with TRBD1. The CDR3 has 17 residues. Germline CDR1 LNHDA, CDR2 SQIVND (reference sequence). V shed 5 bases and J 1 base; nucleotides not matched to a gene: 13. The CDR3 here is CASSVTTGLFRNTEAFF. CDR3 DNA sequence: TGTGCCAGTAGTGTCACGACAGGGTTATTTAGGAACACTGAAGCTTTCTTT.

Here the CDR3 DNA reads TGCAGCGTTGAGGTGGCAGGGCGAACCCTCACAGATACGCAGTATTTT. Its protein product is CSVEVAGRTLTDTQYF. V and J are TRBV29-1 and TRBJ2-3; D possibly corresponds to TRBD1 (5 bases). Germline V gene data show CDR1 as SQVTM and CDR2 as ANQGSEA. Trimming removed 3 bases from V and 2 bases from J, with 18 bases in between. This CDR3 has 16 amino acids.

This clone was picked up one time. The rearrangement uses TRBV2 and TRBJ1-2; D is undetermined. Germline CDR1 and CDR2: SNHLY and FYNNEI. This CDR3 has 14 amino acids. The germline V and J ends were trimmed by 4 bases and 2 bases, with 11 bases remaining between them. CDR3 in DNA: TGTGCCAGCAGTGGTTCTCCGGGGAACTATGGCTACACCTTC. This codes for CASSGSPGNYGYTF.

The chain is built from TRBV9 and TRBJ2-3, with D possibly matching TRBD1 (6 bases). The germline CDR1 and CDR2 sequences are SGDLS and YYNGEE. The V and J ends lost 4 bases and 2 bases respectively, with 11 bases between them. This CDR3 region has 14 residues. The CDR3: CASSPRTDTDTQYF. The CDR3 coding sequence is TGTGCCAGCAGCCCCCGGACAGACACAGATACGCAGTATTTT.

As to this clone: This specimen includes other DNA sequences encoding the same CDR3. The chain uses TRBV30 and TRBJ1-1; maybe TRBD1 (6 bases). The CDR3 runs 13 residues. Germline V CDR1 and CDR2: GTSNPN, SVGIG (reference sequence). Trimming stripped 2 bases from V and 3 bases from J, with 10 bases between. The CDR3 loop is CAWSRGGDTEAFF. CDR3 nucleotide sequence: TGTGCCTGGAGTAGAGGGGGGGACACTGAAGCTTTCTTT.

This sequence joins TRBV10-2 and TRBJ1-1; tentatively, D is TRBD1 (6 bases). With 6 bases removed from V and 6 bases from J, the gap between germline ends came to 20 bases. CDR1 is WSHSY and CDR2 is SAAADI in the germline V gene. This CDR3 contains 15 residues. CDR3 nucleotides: TGCGCCAGCAGGGAATCTACAGGGAGTGCGGCTGAAGCTTTCTTT. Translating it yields CASRESTGSAAEAFF.